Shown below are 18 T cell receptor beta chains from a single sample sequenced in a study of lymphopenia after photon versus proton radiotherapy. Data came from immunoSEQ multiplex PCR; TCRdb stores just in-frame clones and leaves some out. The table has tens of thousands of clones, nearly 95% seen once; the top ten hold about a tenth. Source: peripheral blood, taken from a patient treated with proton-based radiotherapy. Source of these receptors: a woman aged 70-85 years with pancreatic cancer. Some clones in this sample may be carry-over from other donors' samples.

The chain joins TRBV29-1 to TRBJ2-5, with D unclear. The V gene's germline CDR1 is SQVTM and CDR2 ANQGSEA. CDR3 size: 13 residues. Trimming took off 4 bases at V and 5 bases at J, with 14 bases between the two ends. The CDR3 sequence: CSVGIVVGETQYF. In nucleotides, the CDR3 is TGCAGCGTTGGGATTGTTGTTGGGGAGACCCAGTACTTC.

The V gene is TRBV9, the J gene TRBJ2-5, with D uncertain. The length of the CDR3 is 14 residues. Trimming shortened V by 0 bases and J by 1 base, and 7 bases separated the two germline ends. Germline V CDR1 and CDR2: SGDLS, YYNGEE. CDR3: CASSVGLSQETQYF. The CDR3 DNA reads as TGTGCCAGCAGCGTAGGCCTAAGCCAAGAGACCCAGTACTTC.

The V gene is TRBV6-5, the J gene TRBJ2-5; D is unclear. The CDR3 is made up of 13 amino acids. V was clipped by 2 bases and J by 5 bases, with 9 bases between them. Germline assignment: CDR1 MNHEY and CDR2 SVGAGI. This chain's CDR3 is CASSYGGMETQYF. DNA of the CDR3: TGTGCCAGCAGTTACGGCGGTATGGAGACCCAGTACTTC.

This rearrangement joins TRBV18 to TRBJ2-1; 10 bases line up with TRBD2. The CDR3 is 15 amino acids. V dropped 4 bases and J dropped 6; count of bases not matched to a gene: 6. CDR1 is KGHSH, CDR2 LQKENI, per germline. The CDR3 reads CASSLLAGDGNEQFF. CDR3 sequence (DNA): TGTGCCAGCTCACTCCTAGCGGGAGATGGCAATGAGCAGTTCTTC.

The CDR3 region is CASSPRGGSSYEQYF. The CDR3 DNA sequence: TGTGCCAGCAGCCCCCGGGGGGGGAGCTCCTACGAGCAGTACTTC. This chain uses TRBV7-8 with TRBJ2-7, with 8 bases identical to TRBD2. The V segment lost 5 bases and the J segment 0 bases; nucleotides outside the gene matches: 6. Germline assignment: CDR1 SGHVS and CDR2 FQNEAQ. CDR3 length equals 15 residues.

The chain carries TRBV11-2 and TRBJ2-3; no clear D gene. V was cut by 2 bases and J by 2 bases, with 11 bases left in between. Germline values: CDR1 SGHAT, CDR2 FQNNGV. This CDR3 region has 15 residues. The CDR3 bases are TGTGCCAGCAGCTTAATACCGTCGAACACAGATACGCAGTATTTT. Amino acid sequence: CASSLIPSNTDTQYF.

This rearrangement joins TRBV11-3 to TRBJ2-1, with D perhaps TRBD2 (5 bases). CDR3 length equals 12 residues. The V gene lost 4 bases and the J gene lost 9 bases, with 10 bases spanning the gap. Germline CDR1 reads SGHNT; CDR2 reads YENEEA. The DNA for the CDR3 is TGTGCCAGCAGCTCCCTAGAGGGTGAGCAGTTCTTC. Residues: CASSSLEGEQFF. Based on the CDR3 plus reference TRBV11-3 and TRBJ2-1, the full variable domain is EAGVVQSPRYKIIEKKQPVAFWCNPISGHNTLYWYLQNLGQGPELLIRYENEEAVDDSQLPKDRFSAERLKGVDSTLKIQPAELGDSAVYLCASSSLEGEQFFGPGTRLTVL.

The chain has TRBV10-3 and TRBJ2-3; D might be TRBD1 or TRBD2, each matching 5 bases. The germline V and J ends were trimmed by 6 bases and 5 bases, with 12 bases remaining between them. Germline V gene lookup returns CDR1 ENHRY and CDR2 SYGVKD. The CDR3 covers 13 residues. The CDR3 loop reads CAIRAGTGDTQYF. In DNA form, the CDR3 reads TGTGCCATCAGGGCAGGGACGGGAGATACGCAGTATTTT.

CDR3 in amino acids: CASSEDSVYGYTF. The CDR3 DNA sequence: TGTGCCAGCAGTGAGGACAGTGTATATGGCTACACCTTC. V and J are TRBV2 and TRBJ1-2; D may be TRBD1 (6 bases). Germline V gene lookup returns CDR1 SNHLY and CDR2 FYNNEI. V lost 3 bases and J lost 5, with 10 bases in between. The CDR3 runs to 13 residues.

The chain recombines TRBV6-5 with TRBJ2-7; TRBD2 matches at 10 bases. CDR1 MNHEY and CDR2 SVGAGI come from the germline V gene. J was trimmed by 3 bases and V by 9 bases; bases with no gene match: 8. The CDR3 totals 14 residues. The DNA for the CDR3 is TGTGCCAGTTATGCGGCTAGCGGGAGCTACGAGCAGTACTTC. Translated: CASYAASGSYEQYF.

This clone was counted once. The CDR3 sequence is CASQQLSYEQYF. Written as DNA, the CDR3 is TGTGCCAGCCAGCAACTATCCTACGAGCAGTACTTC. The chain is built from TRBV2 and TRBJ2-7; D unclear. V gave up 8 bases and J gave up 1 base, with 9 bases separating them. The CDR3 contains 12 residues. CDR1 SNHLY and CDR2 FYNNEI come from the germline V gene.

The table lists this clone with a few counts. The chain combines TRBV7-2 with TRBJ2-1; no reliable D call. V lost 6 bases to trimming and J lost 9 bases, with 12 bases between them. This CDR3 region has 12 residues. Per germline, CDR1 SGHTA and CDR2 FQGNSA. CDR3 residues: CASRLVSTEQFF. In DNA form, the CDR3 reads TGTGCCAGCAGGCTAGTATCGACTGAGCAGTTCTTC.

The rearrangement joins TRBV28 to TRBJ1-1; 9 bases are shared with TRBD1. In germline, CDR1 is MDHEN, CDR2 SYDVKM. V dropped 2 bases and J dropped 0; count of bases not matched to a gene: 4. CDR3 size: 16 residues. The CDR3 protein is CASSLEQGALNTEAFF. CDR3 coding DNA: TGTGCCAGCAGTTTAGAACAGGGGGCCTTGAACACTGAAGCTTTCTTT. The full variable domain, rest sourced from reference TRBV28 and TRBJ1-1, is DVKVTQSSRYLVKRTGEKVFLECVQDMDHENMFWYRQDPGLGLRLIYFSYDVKMKEKGDIPEGYSVSREKKERFSLILESASTNQTSMYLCASSLEQGALNTEAFFGQGTRLTVV.

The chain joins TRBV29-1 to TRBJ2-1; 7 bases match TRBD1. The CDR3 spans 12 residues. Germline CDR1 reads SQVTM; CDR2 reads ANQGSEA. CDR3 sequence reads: CANRQGYNEQFF. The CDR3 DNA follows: TGCGCAAACAGACAGGGATACAATGAGCAGTTCTTC.

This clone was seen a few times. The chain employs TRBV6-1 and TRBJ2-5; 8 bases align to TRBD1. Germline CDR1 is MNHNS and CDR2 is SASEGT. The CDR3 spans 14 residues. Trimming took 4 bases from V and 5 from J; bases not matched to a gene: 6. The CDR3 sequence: CASSARGQGETQYF. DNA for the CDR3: TGTGCCAGCAGTGCCAGGGGGCAGGGGGAGACCCAGTACTTC.

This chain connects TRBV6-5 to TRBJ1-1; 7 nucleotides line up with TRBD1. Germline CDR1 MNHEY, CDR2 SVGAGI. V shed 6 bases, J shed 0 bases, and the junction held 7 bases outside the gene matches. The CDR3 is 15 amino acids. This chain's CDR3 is CASSSGTEVNTEAFF. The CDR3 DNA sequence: TGTGCCAGCAGCTCCGGGACAGAAGTGAACACTGAAGCTTTCTTT.

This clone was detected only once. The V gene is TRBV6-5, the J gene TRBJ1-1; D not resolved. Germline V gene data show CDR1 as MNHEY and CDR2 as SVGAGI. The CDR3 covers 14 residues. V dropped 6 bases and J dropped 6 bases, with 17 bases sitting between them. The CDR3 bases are TGTGCCAGCAGGCCGATGACGGCAAGTCCTGAAGCTTTCTTT. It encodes CASRPMTASPEAFF.

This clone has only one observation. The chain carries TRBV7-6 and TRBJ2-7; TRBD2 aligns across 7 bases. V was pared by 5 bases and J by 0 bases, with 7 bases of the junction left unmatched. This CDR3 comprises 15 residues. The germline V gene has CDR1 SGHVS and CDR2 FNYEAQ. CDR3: CASSTTSASSYEQYF. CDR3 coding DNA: TGTGCCAGCAGCACAACTAGCGCTAGCTCCTACGAGCAGTACTTC.